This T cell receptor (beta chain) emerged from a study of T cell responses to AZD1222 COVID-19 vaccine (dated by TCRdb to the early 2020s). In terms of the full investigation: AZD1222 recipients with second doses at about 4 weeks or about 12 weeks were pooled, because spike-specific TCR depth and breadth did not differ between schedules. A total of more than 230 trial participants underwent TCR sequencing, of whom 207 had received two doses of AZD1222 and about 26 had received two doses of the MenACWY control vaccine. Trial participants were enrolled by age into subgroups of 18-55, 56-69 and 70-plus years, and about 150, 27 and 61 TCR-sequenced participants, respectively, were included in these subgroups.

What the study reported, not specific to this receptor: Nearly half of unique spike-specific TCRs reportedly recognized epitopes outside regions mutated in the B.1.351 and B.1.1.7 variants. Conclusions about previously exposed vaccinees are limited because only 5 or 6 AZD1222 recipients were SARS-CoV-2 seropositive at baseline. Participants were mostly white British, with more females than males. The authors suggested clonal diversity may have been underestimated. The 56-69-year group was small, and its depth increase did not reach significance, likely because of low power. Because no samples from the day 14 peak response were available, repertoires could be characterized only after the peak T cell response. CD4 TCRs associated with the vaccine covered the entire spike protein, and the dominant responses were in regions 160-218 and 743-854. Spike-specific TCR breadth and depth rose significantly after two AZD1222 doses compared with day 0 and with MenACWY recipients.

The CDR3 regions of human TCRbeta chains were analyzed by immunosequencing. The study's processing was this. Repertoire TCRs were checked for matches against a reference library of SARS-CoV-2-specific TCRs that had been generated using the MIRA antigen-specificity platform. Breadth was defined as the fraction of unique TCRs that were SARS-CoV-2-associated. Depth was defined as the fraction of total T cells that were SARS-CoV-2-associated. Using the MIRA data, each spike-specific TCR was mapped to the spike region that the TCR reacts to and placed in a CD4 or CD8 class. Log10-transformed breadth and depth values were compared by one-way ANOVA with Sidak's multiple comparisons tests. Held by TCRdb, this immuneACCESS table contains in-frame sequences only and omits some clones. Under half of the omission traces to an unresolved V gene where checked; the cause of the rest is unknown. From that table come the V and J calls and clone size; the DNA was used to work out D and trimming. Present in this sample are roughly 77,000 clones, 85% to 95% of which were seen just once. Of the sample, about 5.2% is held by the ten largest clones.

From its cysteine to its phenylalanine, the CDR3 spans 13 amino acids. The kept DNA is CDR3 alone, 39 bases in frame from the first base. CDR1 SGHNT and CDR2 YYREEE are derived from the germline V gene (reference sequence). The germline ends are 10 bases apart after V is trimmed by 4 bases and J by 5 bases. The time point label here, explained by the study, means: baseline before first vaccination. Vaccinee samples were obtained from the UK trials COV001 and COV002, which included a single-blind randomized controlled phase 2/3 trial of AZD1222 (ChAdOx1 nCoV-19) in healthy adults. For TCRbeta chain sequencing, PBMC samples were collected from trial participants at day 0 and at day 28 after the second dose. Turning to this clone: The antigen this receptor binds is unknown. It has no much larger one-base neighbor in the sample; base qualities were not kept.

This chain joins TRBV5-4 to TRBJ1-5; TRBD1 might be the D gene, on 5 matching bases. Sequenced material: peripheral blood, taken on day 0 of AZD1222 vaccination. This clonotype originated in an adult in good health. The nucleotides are TGTGCCAGCAGCATTCAGGGCTATCAGCCCCAGCATTTT. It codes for CASSIQGYQPQHF.